The 17 T cell receptor beta chains in this list originate from one sample, sequenced in a study of tissue T cells after allogeneic stem cell transplantation (dated by TCRdb to between 2020 and 2023). The intended sense of this specimen's time point label: mouse harvest day 7 after allogeneic transplant. Each mouse graft consisted of 10^7 T-cell-depleted bone marrow cells plus 10^6 splenic CD5+ T cells and was given by tail vein injection. The library was prepared using the immunoSEQ multiplex PCR assay. What TCRdb holds here is the immuneACCESS table cut down to in-frame rearrangements. Part of the clones is not present; checked against another copy, under half of the missing clones reflect an unresolved V gene, and the others are unexplained. In this sample the table shows about 6,700 clones, around 44% of which occur a single time. More than 6% of the sample lies in the top ten. Sequenced material: gut tissue. These receptors were taken from a female BALB/c mouse given C57BL/6 T cells with graft-versus-host disease after an allogeneic hematopoietic cell transplant.

Comments on this clone: Germline and genes: mouse. From the germline J gene comes the end of the CDR3, since the read stops 1 residue before it. The chain carries TRBV3 and TRBJ2-2; unclear D gene. Germline V gene lookup returns CDR1 SNHLY and CDR2 FYNGKV (reference sequence). The CDR3 totals 14 residues. V lost 2 bases and J lost 0, with 4 bases in between. The CDR3 DNA, read in part, is TGTGCCAGCAGCTTACTGCCAAACACCGGGCAGCTCTAC. Translated: CASSLLPNTGQLY. In full, the CDR3 is CASSLLPNTGQLYF.

Turning to this clone: Mouse names are used for the genes. The CDR3 extends 1 residue past the end of the read, so its final part is completed from the germline J gene. The chain combines TRBV26 with TRBJ1-4, with 9 bases that match TRBD1. The junction had 6 bases not matched to a gene; V was cut back by 3 bases and J by 4 bases. Germline CDR1 is KGHPV and CDR2 is FQNQEV (reference sequence). The CDR3 spans 16 residues. Partial CDR3 DNA: TGTGCCAGCAGTCTCATACCGGGACAGGGCAACGAAAGATTATTT. It encodes CASSLIPGQGNERLF. The CDR3 in full is CASSLIPGQGNERLFF.

Within the sample, this clone is large. The genes and germline here are from mouse. Coverage ceases 1 residue before the CDR3 finishes, and the germline J gene fills in the end. This sequence joins TRBV29 and TRBJ1-4; unclear D gene. V lost 2 bases and J lost 2, with 3 bases in between. Germline-derived CDR1 and CDR2 are MSHET and SYDVDS. This CDR3 is built from 13 residues. The sequenced part of the CDR3 DNA is TGTGCTAGCAGTTTAGGGTCCAACGAAAGATTATTT. Translation gives CASSLGSNERLF. In full, the CDR3 is CASSLGSNERLFF.

About this clone itself: Gene names refer to mouse genes. The read terminates 1 residue ahead of where the CDR3 ends, so the germline J gene completes it. The chain recombines TRBV3 with TRBJ2-1, with TRBD1 matching over 8 bases. The V gene's germline CDR1 is SNHLY and CDR2 FYNGKV (reference sequence). J was trimmed by 7 bases and V by 1 base; bases with no gene match: 0. The CDR3 is 13 amino acids. CDR3 bases read: TGTGCCAGCAGCTTAGACAGGGGGGCTGAGCAGTTC. Its protein product is CASSLDRGAEQF. The whole CDR3 region reads CASSLDRGAEQFF. Using reference TRBV3 and TRBJ2-1 for the parts outside the CDR3, the full variable domain is GPKVLQIPSHQIIDMGQMVTLNCDPVSNHLYFYWYKQILGQQMEFLVNFYNGKVMEKSKLFKDQFSVERPDGSYFTLKIQPTALEDSAVYFCASSLDRGAEQFFGPGTRLTVL.

Notes on this clone: The germline and genes are mouse ones. Coverage ceases 1 residue before the CDR3 finishes, and the germline J gene fills in the end. Other DNA sequences from this sample encode an identical CDR3 as well. This chain joins TRBV3 and TRBJ2-7; 7 bases line up with TRBD2. Germline loops: CDR1 SNHLY, CDR2 FYNGKV (reference sequence). This CDR3 has 14 residues. The V segment lost 4 bases and the J segment 0 bases; nucleotides outside the gene matches: 3. The CDR3 loop is CASSYWGSSYEQYF. The CDR3 bases that were read are TGTGCCAGCAGCTACTGGGGTAGCTCCTATGAACAGTAC.

Concerning this clone itself: Germline is not matched at one junction end, which may reflect a read error. Gene names denote mouse genes. The missing CDR3 end, 1 residue past where the read stops, is filled in from the germline J gene. The chain employs TRBV26 and TRBJ2-3; D is possibly TRBD2 (6 bases). The CDR3 runs to 13 residues. CDR1 and CDR2 from the germline V gene are KGHPV and FQNQEV (reference sequence). The CDR3 here is CTSSLGSAETLYF. CDR3 DNA, as far as it was read: TGTACCAGCAGTCTGGGGTCTGCAGAAACGCTGTAT. The whole variable domain, remainder taken from reference TRBV26 and TRBJ2-3, is NSKVIQTPRYLVKGQGQKAKMRCIPEKGHPVVFWYQQNKNNEFKFLINFQNQEVLQQIDMTEKRFSAECPSNSPCSLEIQSSEAGDSALYLCTSSLGSAETLYFGSGTRLTVL.

Regarding this clone: Genes and germline are mouse. The read ends 1 residue early relative to the CDR3; the germline J gene fills the gap. V is TRBV3 and J is TRBJ1-1; D is ambiguous. CDR1 is SNHLY and CDR2 is FYNGKV in the germline V gene (reference sequence). Trimming took 4 bases from V and 5 from J, leaving 5 bases between them. The CDR3 consists of 11 residues. The sequenced CDR3 bases are TGTGCCAGCAGCTCAAATACAGAAGTCTTC. Encoded protein: CASSSNTEVF. The whole CDR3 protein is CASSSNTEVFF.

This clone was detected once. Genes here carry mouse names. The CDR3 end lies 1 residue beyond the end of the read and is filled in from the germline J gene. The V call is TRBV31, the J call TRBJ1-1; D is unclear. Per germline, CDR1 GKSSPN and CDR2 SITVG. The CDR3 loop spans 13 amino acids. V was pared by 2 bases and J by 0 bases, with 7 bases between. The CDR3 loop reads CAWSSGSNTEVFF. The DNA read from the CDR3 is TGTGCCTGGAGTTCGGGGTCAAACACAGAAGTCTTC.

To note about this clone: Any gene name here is a mouse gene name. The CDR3 end falls 1 residue outside the read, so it is completed with the germline J gene. The chain uses TRBV26 and TRBJ2-1; D gene ambiguous. V lost 2 bases and J lost 2, with 4 bases in between. Germline lookup yields CDR1 KGHPV and CDR2 FQNQEV (reference sequence). The length of the CDR3 is 13 residues. CDR3 sequence reads: CASSLPDYAEQFF. The sequenced part of the CDR3 DNA is TGTGCCAGCAGTCTGCCAGACTATGCTGAGCAGTTC. The full variable domain, its missing parts supplied by reference TRBV26 and TRBJ2-1, is NSKVIQTPRYLVKGQGQKAKMRCIPEKGHPVVFWYQQNKNNEFKFLINFQNQEVLQQIDMTEKRFSAECPSNSPCSLEIQSSEAGDSALYLCASSLPDYAEQFFGPGTRLTVL.

In the case of this clone: Mouse names are used for the genes. The read terminates 1 residue ahead of where the CDR3 ends, so the germline J gene completes it. The rearrangement links TRBV19 to TRBJ2-7; D may be TRBD2 (8 bases). The V end lost 6 bases, the J end lost 0 bases, and 13 bases lay between the germline ends. The CDR3 runs 14 residues. Germline V gives CDR1 FNHDT, CDR2 SITEND (reference sequence). The CDR3 bases that were read are TGTGCCAGCAAGGACTGGGACAGCTCCTATGAACAGTAC. This sequence encodes CASKDWDSSYEQY. The full CDR3 sequence reads CASKDWDSSYEQYF.

With regard to this clone: Gene names refer to mouse genes. The read stops 1 residue short of the end of the CDR3; the missing end is completed from the germline J gene. The V gene is TRBV26, the J gene TRBJ2-7, with D perhaps TRBD1 (6 bases). Germline assignment: CDR1 KGHPV and CDR2 FQNQEV (reference sequence). CDR3 size: 14 residues. The V and J ends lost 4 bases and 2 bases respectively, with 12 bases between them. The CDR3 reads CASSPPGHPYEQYF. The covered CDR3 bases are TGTGCCAGCAGTCCCCCGGGACACCCCTATGAACAGTAC.

With regard to this clone: Mouse gene names apply. The sequence runs out 1 residue before the end of the CDR3; the remainder is reconstructed from the germline J gene. The V call is TRBV3, the J call TRBJ2-5; a weak D match, TRBD1 (6 bases). In germline, CDR1 is SNHLY, CDR2 FYNGKV (reference sequence). Trimming shortened V by 1 base and J by 8 bases, and 13 bases separated the two germline ends. The CDR3 has 14 residues. The covered CDR3 bases are TGTGCCAGCAGCTTAGGGGACACCCGGGGCACCCAGTAC. Translating gives CASSLGDTRGTQY. The full-length CDR3 reads as CASSLGDTRGTQYF. Complete variable domain (other parts from reference TRBV3 and TRBJ2-5): GPKVLQIPSHQIIDMGQMVTLNCDPVSNHLYFYWYKQILGQQMEFLVNFYNGKVMEKSKLFKDQFSVERPDGSYFTLKIQPTALEDSAVYFCASSLGDTRGTQYFGPGTRLLVL.

In this sample, this clone turned up a few times. The genes and germline here are from mouse. The read finishes 1 residue shy of the CDR3 end, and the germline J gene is used to complete it. The chain combines TRBV26 with TRBJ1-6, with D possibly matching TRBD1 (6 bases). TRBJ1-6 counts as an open reading frame of uncertain function. The V end was cut by 5 bases, the J end by 5 bases, with 10 bases between. The CDR3 sequence is 14 residues long. From germline, CDR1 is KGHPV and CDR2 FQNQEV (reference sequence). Partial CDR3 DNA: TGTGCCAGCAGTGCCGGGACAAATAATTCGCCCCTCTAC. This translates into CASSAGTNNSPLY. The full CDR3 protein reads CASSAGTNNSPLYF.

This clone was seen a few times. The listed genes are named as in mouse. The DNA read from the CDR3 is TGTGCCAGCAGCTTAGTGGCCGGGGAACAGTAC. Encoded protein: CASSLVAGEQY. The full CDR3 protein is CASSLVAGEQYF. This chain uses TRBV3 with TRBJ2-7; D is undetermined. The read ends 1 residue before the CDR3 terminus; that terminus is restored from the germline J gene. The CDR3 has 12 amino acids. In germline, CDR1 is SNHLY, CDR2 FYNGKV (reference sequence). Trimming removed 1 base at V and 7 bases at J, with 8 bases between.

The sample holds a few counts of this clone. Here the gene names and germline are mouse. The read ends 1 residue shy of where the CDR3 ends; the end is completed using the germline J gene. The V gene is TRBV13-2, the J gene TRBJ1-1; D gene unclear. In germline, CDR1 is NNHNN, CDR2 SYGAGS (reference sequence). V lost 2 bases, J lost 4 bases, and 9 bases lay in between. This CDR3 contains 13 residues. The part of the CDR3 DNA that was read is TGTGCCAGCGGTGAGCACAGTGTCACAGAAGTCTTC. Translating gives CASGEHSVTEVF. The CDR3 as a whole reads CASGEHSVTEVFF.

Regarding this clone: Gene names and germline refer to mouse. Read sequence stops 1 residue before the CDR3 end, and the germline J gene provides the missing end. The chain carries TRBV12-2 and TRBJ1-6, with D tentatively TRBD1 (5 bases). TRBJ1-6 qualifies as an ORF whose function is uncertain. CDR1 is SGHLS and CDR2 is HYDKME in the germline V gene. V lost 4 bases and J lost 4, with 7 bases in between. There are 13 residues in the CDR3. The part of the CDR3 DNA that was read is TGTGCCAGCTCCGGACAATATAATTCGCCCCTCTAC. Translation gives CASSGQYNSPLY. Given in full, the CDR3 is CASSGQYNSPLYF.

Worth noting for this clone: Gene names refer to mouse genes. The read finishes 1 residue shy of the CDR3 end, and the germline J gene is used to complete it. Other nucleotide sequences from this sample produce the same CDR3. This chain uses TRBV26 with TRBJ2-3, with D perhaps matching TRBD1 or TRBD2 (5 bases each). The V end lost 4 bases, the J end lost 1 base, and 9 bases lay between the germline ends. Germline V lookup: CDR1 KGHPV, CDR2 FQNQEV (reference sequence). The CDR3 is made up of 14 amino acids. CDR3: CASSPGQGAETLYF. The CDR3 DNA, read in part, is TGTGCCAGCAGTCCGGGGCAAGGTGCAGAAACGCTGTAT.